This TCR beta chain was documented in a study of blood T cell repertoires in COVID-19. Sequencing used immunoSEQ multiplex PCR; TCRdb keeps in-frame clones, though not all of them. The sample gives some 350,000 clones, about nine tenths of which show up once; just under 7.5% is in the top ten. Trimming at V came to 5 bases and at J to 5 bases, leaving 5 bases not matched to a gene. The CDR3 length is 13 residues. CDR1 and CDR2 (germline): SGHTA, FQGNSA. The sequence was collected from a woman in her 70s with COVID-19, enrolled during active disease. The chain is built from TRBV7-2 and TRBJ1-2; 7 bases agree with TRBD1. Sequencing input: peripheral blood. The CDR3 DNA reads as TGTGCCAGCAGCACCGGGACAGAATATGGCTACACCTTC. It specifies CASSTGTEYGYTF. The entire variable domain, with the rest obtained from reference TRBV7-2 and TRBJ1-2, is as follows: GAGVSQSPSNKVTEKGKDVELRCDPISGHTALYWYRQSLGQGLEFLIYFQGNSAPDKSGLPSDRFSAERTGGSVSTLTIQRTQQEDSAVYLCASSTGTEYGYTFGSGTRLTVV.